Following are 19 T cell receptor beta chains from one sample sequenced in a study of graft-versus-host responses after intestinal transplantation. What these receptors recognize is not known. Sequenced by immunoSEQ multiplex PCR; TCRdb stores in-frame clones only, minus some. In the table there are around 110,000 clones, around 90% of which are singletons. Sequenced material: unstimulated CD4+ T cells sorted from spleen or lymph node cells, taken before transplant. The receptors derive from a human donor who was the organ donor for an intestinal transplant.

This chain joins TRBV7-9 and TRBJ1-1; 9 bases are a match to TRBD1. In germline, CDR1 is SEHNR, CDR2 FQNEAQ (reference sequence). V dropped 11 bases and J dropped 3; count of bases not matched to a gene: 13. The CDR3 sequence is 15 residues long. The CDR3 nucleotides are TGTGCCCAGCAGATGTCGACAGGGGGGGACACTGAAGCTTTCTTT. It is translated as CAQQMSTGGDTEAFF.

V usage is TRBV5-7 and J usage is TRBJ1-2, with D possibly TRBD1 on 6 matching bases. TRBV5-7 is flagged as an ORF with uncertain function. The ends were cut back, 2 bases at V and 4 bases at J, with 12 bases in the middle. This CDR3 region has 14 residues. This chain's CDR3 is CASSFRTAGYGYTF. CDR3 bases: TGTGCCAGCAGCTTCAGGACAGCAGGCTATGGCTACACCTTC.

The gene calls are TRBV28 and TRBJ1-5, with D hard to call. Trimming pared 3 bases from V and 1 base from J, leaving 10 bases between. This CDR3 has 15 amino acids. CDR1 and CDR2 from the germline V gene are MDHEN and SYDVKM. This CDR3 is CASSFGGRSNQPQHF. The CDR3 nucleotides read TGTGCCAGCAGTTTTGGAGGGAGGAGCAATCAGCCCCAGCATTTT.

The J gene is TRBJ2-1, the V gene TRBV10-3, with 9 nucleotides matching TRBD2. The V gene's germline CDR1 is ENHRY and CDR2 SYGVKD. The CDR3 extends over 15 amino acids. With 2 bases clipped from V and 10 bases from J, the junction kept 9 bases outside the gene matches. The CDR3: CAISEGVAGAKEQFF. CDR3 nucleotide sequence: TGTGCCATCAGTGAGGGAGTAGCGGGAGCGAAGGAGCAGTTCTTC.

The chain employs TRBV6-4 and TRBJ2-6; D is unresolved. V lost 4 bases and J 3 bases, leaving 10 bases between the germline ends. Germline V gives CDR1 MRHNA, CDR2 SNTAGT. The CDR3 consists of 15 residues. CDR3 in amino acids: CASSVDAFGANVLTF. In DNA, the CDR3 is TGTGCCAGCAGTGTGGACGCGTTTGGGGCCAACGTCCTGACTTTC.

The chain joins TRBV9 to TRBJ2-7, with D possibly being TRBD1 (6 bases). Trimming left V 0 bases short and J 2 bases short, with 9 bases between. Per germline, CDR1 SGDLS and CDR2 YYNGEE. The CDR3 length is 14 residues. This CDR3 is CASSVGTAPYEQYF. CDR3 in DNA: TGTGCCAGCAGCGTAGGGACAGCCCCCTACGAGCAGTACTTC.

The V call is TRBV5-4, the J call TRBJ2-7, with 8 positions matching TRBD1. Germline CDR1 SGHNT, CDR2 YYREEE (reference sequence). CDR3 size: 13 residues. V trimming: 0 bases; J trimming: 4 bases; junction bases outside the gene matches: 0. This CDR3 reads CASSLDRGYEQYF. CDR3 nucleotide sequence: TGTGCCAGCAGCTTGGACAGGGGGTACGAGCAGTACTTC.

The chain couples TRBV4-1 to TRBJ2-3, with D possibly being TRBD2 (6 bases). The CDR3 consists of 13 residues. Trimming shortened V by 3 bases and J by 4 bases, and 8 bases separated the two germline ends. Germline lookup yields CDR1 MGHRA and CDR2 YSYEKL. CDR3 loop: CASSQWGADTQYF. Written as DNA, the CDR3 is TGCGCCAGCAGCCAGTGGGGGGCAGATACGCAGTATTTT.

The CDR3 nucleotides are TGTGCCAGCAGTTGGAACTATGGCTACACCTTC. As protein: CASSWNYGYTF. V usage is TRBV6-6 and J usage is TRBJ1-2; D ambiguous. CDR1 MNHNY and CDR2 SVGAGI come from the germline V gene (reference sequence). V was trimmed by 4 bases and J by 2 bases, leaving 2 bases between them. CDR3 length: 11 amino acids.

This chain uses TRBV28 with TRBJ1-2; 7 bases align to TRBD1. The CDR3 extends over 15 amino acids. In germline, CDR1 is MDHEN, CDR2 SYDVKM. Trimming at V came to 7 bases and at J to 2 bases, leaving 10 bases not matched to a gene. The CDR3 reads CASTEGDRSNYGYTF. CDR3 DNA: TGTGCCAGCACCGAGGGGGACAGATCAAACTATGGCTACACCTTC.

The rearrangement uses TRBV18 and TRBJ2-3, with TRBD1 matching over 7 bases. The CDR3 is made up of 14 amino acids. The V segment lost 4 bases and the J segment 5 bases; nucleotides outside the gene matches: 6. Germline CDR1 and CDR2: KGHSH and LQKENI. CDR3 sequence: CASSQRQGEDTQYF. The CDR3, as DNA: TGTGCCAGCTCACAAAGACAGGGAGAAGATACGCAGTATTTT.

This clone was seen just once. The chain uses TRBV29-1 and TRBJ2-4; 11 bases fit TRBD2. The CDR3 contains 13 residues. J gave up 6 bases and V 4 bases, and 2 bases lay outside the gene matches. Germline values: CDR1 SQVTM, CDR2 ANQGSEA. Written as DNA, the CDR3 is TGCAGCGTTGGTGGGACTAGCGGAAACATTCAGTACTTC. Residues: CSVGGTSGNIQYF.

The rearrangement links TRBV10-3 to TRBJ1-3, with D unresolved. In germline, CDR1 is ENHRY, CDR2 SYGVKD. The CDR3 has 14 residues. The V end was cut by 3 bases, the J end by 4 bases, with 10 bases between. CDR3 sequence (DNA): TGTGCCATCAGTGAAGGAGGTCTCGGAAACACCATATATTTT. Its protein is CAISEGGLGNTIYF.

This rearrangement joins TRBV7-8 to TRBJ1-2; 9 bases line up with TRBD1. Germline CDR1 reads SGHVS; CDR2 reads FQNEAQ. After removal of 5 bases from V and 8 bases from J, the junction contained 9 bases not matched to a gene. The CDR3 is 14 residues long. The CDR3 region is CASSPYRGQGGYTF. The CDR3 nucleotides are TGTGCCAGCAGCCCATACAGGGGGCAAGGCGGCTACACCTTC.

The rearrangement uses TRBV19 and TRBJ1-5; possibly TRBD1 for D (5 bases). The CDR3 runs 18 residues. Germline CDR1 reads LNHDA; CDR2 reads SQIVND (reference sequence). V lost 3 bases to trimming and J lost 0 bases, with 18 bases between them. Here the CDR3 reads CASSITGKGSYSNQPQHF. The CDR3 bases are TGTGCCAGTAGTATTACGGGTAAGGGGAGTTATAGCAATCAGCCCCAGCATTTT.

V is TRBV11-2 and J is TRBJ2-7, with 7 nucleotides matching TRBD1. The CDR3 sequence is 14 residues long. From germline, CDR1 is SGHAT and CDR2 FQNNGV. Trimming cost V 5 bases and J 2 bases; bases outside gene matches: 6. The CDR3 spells CASSPSTGPYEQYF. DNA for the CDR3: TGTGCCAGCAGCCCCTCGACAGGGCCCTACGAGCAGTACTTC.

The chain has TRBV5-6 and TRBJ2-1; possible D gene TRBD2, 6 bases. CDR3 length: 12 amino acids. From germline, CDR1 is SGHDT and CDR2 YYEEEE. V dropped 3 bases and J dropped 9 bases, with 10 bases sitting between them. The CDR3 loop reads CASSYVGGEQFF. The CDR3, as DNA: TGTGCCAGCAGCTATGTGGGGGGTGAGCAGTTCTTC.

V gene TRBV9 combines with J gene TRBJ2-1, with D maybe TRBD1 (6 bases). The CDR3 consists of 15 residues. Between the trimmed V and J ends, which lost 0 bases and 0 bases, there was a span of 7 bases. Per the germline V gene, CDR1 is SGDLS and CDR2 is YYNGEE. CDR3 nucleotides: TGTGCCAGCAGCGTAGAGGGGGACTCCTACAATGAGCAGTTCTTC. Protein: CASSVEGDSYNEQFF.

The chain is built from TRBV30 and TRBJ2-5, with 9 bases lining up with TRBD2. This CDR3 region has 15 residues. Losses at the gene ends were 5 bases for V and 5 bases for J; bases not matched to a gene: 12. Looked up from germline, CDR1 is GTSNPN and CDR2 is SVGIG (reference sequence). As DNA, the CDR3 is TGTGCCTGGGGTTCTGGGAGCGGGAGGAGGGAGACCCAGTACTTC. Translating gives CAWGSGSGRRETQYF. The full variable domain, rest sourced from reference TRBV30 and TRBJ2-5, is SQTIHQWPATLVQPVGSPLSLECTVEGTSNPNLYWYRQAAGRGLQLLFYSVGIGQISSEVPQNLSASRPQDRQFILSSKKLLLSDSGFYLCAWGSGSGRRETQYFGPGTRLLVL.